These 8 T cell receptor beta chains share one sample of origin, sequenced in a study of T-cell memory formation after mild COVID-19. A single record per CDR3 protein comes from TCRdb applying MiXCR to the 5' RACE reads. Among more than 250,000 distinct CDR3 sequences listed, roughly 18% were seen once. Sequenced sample: PBMCs or a T cell subset sorted from them (not recorded which). The origin of the receptors is a man aged 18 to 30 who had mild COVID-19 (a few samples of this study predate the infection). Cell type and time point are not known.

The chain joins TRBV20-1 to TRBJ2-5, with 14 bases identical to TRBD2. Germline CDR1 DFQATT, CDR2 SNEGSKA (reference sequence). There are 15 residues in the CDR3. V gave up 6 bases and J gave up 0 bases; unmatched junction bases: 3. The CDR3: CSARTSGGYQETQYF. The CDR3, as DNA: TGCAGTGCCAGGACTAGCGGGGGGTACCAAGAGACCCAGTACTTC.

With respect to this clonotype: The junction departs from germline at one end; a sequencing error may be responsible. J is TRBJ2-5 and V is TRBV7-7; TRBD2 is a possible D gene (6 bases). This CDR3 has 13 amino acids. Per the germline V gene, CDR1 is SSHAT and CDR2 is FNYEAQ (reference sequence). Written as DNA, the CDR3 is TGTGCTAGCAGCTTGGGACTCAGAGAGACCCAGTACTTC. Translating gives CASSLGLRETQYF.

This chain links TRBV7-2 with TRBJ2-3; TRBD2 aligns across 7 bases. CDR1 is SGHTA and CDR2 is FQGNSA in the germline V gene. The CDR3 is 17 residues long. V dropped 1 base and J dropped 6; count of bases not matched to a gene: 13. The CDR3 here is CASSLVSSGAVIDTQYF. The CDR3 DNA reads TGTGCCAGCAGCTTAGTTTCCAGCGGGGCAGTCATCGATACGCAGTATTTT.

This chain links TRBV5-1 with TRBJ2-3; 8 positions agree with TRBD2. The V and J ends lost 5 bases and 3 bases, in that order; junction bases with no gene match: 5. The CDR3 sequence is 14 residues long. Germline CDR1 reads SGHRS; CDR2 reads YFSETQ. As DNA, the CDR3 is TGCGCCAGCAGAGGAGGACTAGCAACAGATACGCAGTATTTT. It translates to CASRGGLATDTQYF.

This clonotype has at least ten counts. J is TRBJ2-1 and V is TRBV5-1; 8 positions match TRBD1. Trimming cost V 4 bases and J 9 bases; bases outside gene matches: 12. The CDR3 is 15 residues long. The germline gives CDR1 SGHRS, CDR2 YFSETQ. CDR3 sequence: CASSPRTGLNAEQFF. CDR3 DNA sequence: TGCGCCAGCAGCCCTCGGACAGGGTTAAACGCTGAGCAGTTCTTC. The full variable domain, its missing parts supplied by reference TRBV5-1 and TRBJ2-1, is KAGVTQTPRYLIKTRGQQVTLSCSPISGHRSVSWYQQTPGQGLQFLFEYFSETQRNKGNFPGRFSGRQFSNSRSEMNVSTLELGDSALYLCASSPRTGLNAEQFFGPGTRLTVL.

The V call is TRBV7-9, the J call TRBJ2-2, with 10 bases aligning to TRBD1. This CDR3 is built from 16 residues. The germline V gene has CDR1 SEHNR and CDR2 FQNEAQ (reference sequence). V lost 5 bases, J lost 4 bases, and 7 bases stayed unmatched. The CDR3 sequence is CASSKYRDRGTGELFF. In DNA, the CDR3 is TGTGCCAGCAGCAAATACCGGGACAGGGGCACCGGGGAGCTGTTTTTT.

The chain uses TRBV4-1 and TRBJ2-5; 8 positions agree with TRBD1. Germline assignment: CDR1 MGHRA and CDR2 YSYEKL. This CDR3 is built from 16 residues. J was trimmed by 2 bases and V by 1 base; bases with no gene match: 6. CDR3 nucleotide sequence: TGCGCCAGCAGCCAAGTTCCCGACAGGGGTCAAGAGACCCAGTACTTC. Amino acid sequence: CASSQVPDRGQETQYF.

This clonotype has just a few counts. In DNA form, the CDR3 reads TGTGCCAGCAGCATTAATACAAATTCACCCCTCCACTTT. This sequence encodes CASSINTNSPLHF. The chain recombines TRBV6-6 with TRBJ1-6; D remains ambiguous. V was pared by 6 bases and J by 7 bases, with 10 bases between. This CDR3 comprises 13 residues. Germline V lookup: CDR1 MNHNY, CDR2 SVGAGI (reference sequence).